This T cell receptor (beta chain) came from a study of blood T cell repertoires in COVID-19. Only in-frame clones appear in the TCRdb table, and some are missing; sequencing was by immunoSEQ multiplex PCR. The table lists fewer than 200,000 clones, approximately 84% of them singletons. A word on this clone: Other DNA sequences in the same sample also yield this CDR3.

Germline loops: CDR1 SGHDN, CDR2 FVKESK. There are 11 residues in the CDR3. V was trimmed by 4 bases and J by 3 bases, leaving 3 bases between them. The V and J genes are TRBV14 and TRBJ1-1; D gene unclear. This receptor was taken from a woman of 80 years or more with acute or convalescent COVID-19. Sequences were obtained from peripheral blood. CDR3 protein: CASSPYTEAFF. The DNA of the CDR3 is TGTGCCAGCAGCCCATACACTGAAGCTTTCTTT.